The 7 T cell receptor beta chains in this list originate from one sample, sequenced in a study of shared clonotypes between healthy human individuals. Only in-frame clones appear in the TCRdb table, and some are missing; sequencing was by immunoSEQ multiplex PCR. This table has some 2.3 million clones, more than 85% appearing once. The sequenced sample consisted of naive CD4+ T cells from PBMCs. Subset reported: CD45RA+ positively selected. The receptor set was obtained from a man younger than 35 in good health. Some clones in this sample may be carry-over from other donors' samples.

This rearrangement joins TRBV6-6 to TRBJ2-1; 8 bases are shared with TRBD2. The CDR3 has 15 amino acids. V lost 5 bases and J lost 2; bases outside the gene matches: 5. In germline, CDR1 is MNHNY, CDR2 SVGAGI (reference sequence). The CDR3 loop reads CASSTGLAAYNEQFF. In DNA form, the CDR3 reads TGTGCCAGCAGTACAGGACTAGCCGCCTACAATGAGCAGTTCTTC.

This chain connects TRBV7-2 to TRBJ2-5; 9 bases match TRBD2. Trimming at V came to 5 bases and at J to 1 base, leaving 8 bases not matched to a gene. CDR3 size: 16 residues. Germline loops: CDR1 SGHTA, CDR2 FQGNSA. The CDR3 region has the DNA TGTGCCAGCAGCCAGCGGGGGGAGGGCCCCCAAGAGACCCAGTACTTC. Translation gives CASSQRGEGPQETQYF.

The rearrangement uses TRBV2 and TRBJ2-5; D call uncertain. Trimming shortened V by 5 bases and J by 5 bases, and 6 bases separated the two germline ends. Germline CDR1 is SNHLY and CDR2 is FYNNEI. The CDR3 runs 11 residues. The CDR3 spells CASSYTETQYF. In DNA, the CDR3 is TGTGCCAGCAGTTATACGGAGACCCAGTACTTC.

The chain has TRBV6-5 and TRBJ1-1, with D unclear. The germline V and J ends were trimmed by 3 bases and 4 bases, with 18 bases remaining between them. CDR1 MNHEY and CDR2 SVGAGI come from the germline V gene. CDR3 length: 16 residues. The CDR3 bases are TGTGCCAGCAGTTATTCGACGACGACCTGGGGCACTGAAGCTTTCTTT. As protein: CASSYSTTTWGTEAFF.

The V and J genes are TRBV4-2 and TRBJ2-5; perhaps TRBD2 as D (6 bases). Germline V gene data show CDR1 as LGHNA and CDR2 as YNFKEQ. The V and J ends lost 5 bases and 3 bases respectively, with 13 bases between them. The CDR3 length is 14 residues. CDR3 DNA sequence: TGTGCCAGCAGCACCTGGACTACCGAAGAGACCCAGTACTTC. Translating gives CASSTWTTEETQYF.

The chain links TRBV4-1 to TRBJ1-1; 9 nucleotides line up with TRBD1. There are 19 residues in the CDR3. V lost 2 bases and J lost 2; bases outside the gene matches: 15. Germline V gene sequence: CDR1 MGHRA, CDR2 YSYEKL. For the CDR3, the DNA is TGCGCCAGCAGCCAATTGGGGACAGGGATCCGGGGGGTAAACACTGAAGCTTTCTTT. This encodes CASSQLGTGIRGVNTEAFF.

This clone was observed a single time. The V call is TRBV29-1, the J call TRBJ2-7, with a tentative D call TRBD1 (6 bases). CDR1 is SQVTM and CDR2 is ANQGSEA in the germline V gene. The germline V and J ends were trimmed by 6 bases and 5 bases, with 17 bases remaining between them. The CDR3 extends over 13 amino acids. CDR3: CSVSGRGVDEQYF. CDR3 nucleotide sequence: TGCAGCGTGTCCGGCAGGGGAGTCGACGAGCAGTACTTC.